This TCR beta chain was identified during a study of blood T cells in healthy people across ages. Then a second PCR, running about 6 to 11 cycles, was carried out with a sample-barcoded 5' primer and a J-beta primer mix. Researchers report that a template-switch adaptor with 12 random nucleotides tagged each cDNA molecule. TCRdb reanalysed the 5' RACE reads using MiXCR and keeps one entry per CDR3 protein. The sample includes about 600,000 distinct CDR3 sequences, 45% to 55% of them seen just once. The CDR3 extends over 15 amino acids. V lost 7 bases to trimming and J lost 8 bases; unmatched junction nucleotides: 9. The V gene's germline CDR1 is SNHLY and CDR2 FYNNEI.

The material sequenced was blood. This clonotype was sampled from an elderly man in good health. This chain joins TRBV2 and TRBJ1-4, with 11 bases lining up with TRBD1. The CDR3 sequence is CASTHPGQGDEKLFF. In DNA, the CDR3 is TGTGCCAGCACCCACCCGGGACAGGGGGACGAAAAACTGTTTTTT.